The 31 T cell receptor beta chains presented below share a single source sample, sequenced in a study of regulatory T cells in long-lasting Graves disease. Arm-PCR with iRepertoire HTBI primers amplified the CDR3 regions for these TCR beta libraries. One entry per CDR3 protein results from TCRdb running MiXCR on the multiplex PCR reads. The table lists about 450,000 distinct CDR3 sequences, roughly 17% of them singletons. Time point in this sample: newly diagnosed GD, antithyroid drugs for less than 3 months. Scientists built the TCR library using RNA that was extracted from PBMCs. Another study also made use of these data, one on T cells in Graves' hyperthyroidism and ophthalmopathy.

The source was peripheral blood mononuclear cells (PBMCs), collected at new diagnosis, from a patient treated with antithyroid drugs. The receptors stem from a woman aged 25 to 45 with Graves disease.

In its sample, this clonotype was seen many times. The CDR3 region has the DNA TGTGCCAGCAGCCAAGATCAGGGGCCGTACACTGAAGCTTTCTTT. Amino acids: CASSQDQGPYTEAFF. V is TRBV3-1 and J is TRBJ1-1; TRBD1 is a possible D gene (6 bases). Trimming shortened V by 0 bases and J by 3 bases, and 11 bases separated the two germline ends. Germline V gene lookup returns CDR1 LGHDT and CDR2 YNNKEL (reference sequence). CDR3 size: 15 residues.

The table lists this clonotype with a few counts. The rearrangement uses TRBV28 and TRBJ1-2; 9 bases line up with TRBD1. This CDR3 spans 16 amino acids. J gave up 4 bases and V 3 bases, and 9 bases lay outside the gene matches. Germline-derived CDR1 and CDR2 are MDHEN and SYDVKM. CDR3 residues: CASSFVYRDRVYGYTF. The CDR3 DNA reads TGTGCCAGCAGTTTTGTCTATCGGGACAGGGTCTATGGCTACACCTTC.

The chain joins TRBV24-1 to TRBJ2-5; 11 nucleotides match TRBD2. V shed 4 bases and J 4 bases; nucleotides not matched to a gene: 7. Germline V gene sequence: CDR1 KGHDR, CDR2 SFDVKD. The CDR3 has 16 amino acids. The CDR3 here is CATSDPGTSGTETQYF. DNA for the CDR3: TGTGCCACCAGTGACCCAGGGACTAGCGGAACAGAGACCCAGTACTTC.

This clonotype was seen repeatedly, ten times or more. This chain uses TRBV28 with TRBJ2-7, with D perhaps matching TRBD2 (5 bases). Per the germline V gene, CDR1 is MDHEN and CDR2 is SYDVKM. The CDR3 covers 13 residues. V was shortened by 2 bases and J by 4 bases, with 9 bases between the two germline ends. The CDR3 protein is CASSLASGYEQYF. The DNA of the CDR3 is TGTGCCAGCAGTTTAGCCTCGGGGTACGAGCAGTACTTC.

This clonotype has at least ten counts. CDR3 sequence: CASSIGHPSSKDGYTF. The CDR3, as DNA: TGTGCCAGTAGTATAGGCCACCCGAGTTCTAAGGATGGCTACACCTTC. The chain combines TRBV19 with TRBJ1-2, with unresolved D. Trimming took 1 base from V and 6 from J, leaving 18 bases between them. The CDR3 totals 16 residues. The germline V gene has CDR1 LNHDA and CDR2 SQIVND (reference sequence).

The rearrangement joins TRBV20-1 to TRBJ2-7, with D possibly being TRBD1 or TRBD2 (5 bases each). Germline V lookup: CDR1 DFQATT, CDR2 SNEGSKA (reference sequence). Deletions cut 3 bases from V and 3 bases from J, with 18 bases between. The CDR3 sequence is 15 residues long. CDR3 in DNA: TGCAGTGCTAGTCTATCCGGGACGCAAAGCTACGAGCAGTACTTC. Its protein is CSASLSGTQSYEQYF.

This clonotype has at least ten counts. This chain connects TRBV7-2 to TRBJ1-4; TRBD1 agrees at 10 bases. CDR3 length equals 14 residues. Germline CDR1 is SGHTA and CDR2 is FQGNSA. The junction had 5 bases not matched to a gene; V was cut back by 5 bases and J by 8 bases. CDR3 in amino acids: CASSRDRGREKLFF. The CDR3 DNA sequence: TGTGCCAGCAGCAGGGACAGGGGAAGGGAAAAACTGTTTTTT.

This clonotype occurred many times. The V call is TRBV6-2 or TRBV6-3, the J call TRBJ2-1, with TRBD1 identical over 7 bases. The CDR3 is 16 amino acids. Germline values: CDR1 MNHEY, CDR2 SVGEGT. J was trimmed by 0 bases and V by 5 bases; bases with no gene match: 7. The CDR3 nucleotides read TGTGCCAGCAGTATGGGATGGGACAGCTCCTACAATGAGCAGTTCTTC. Encoded protein: CASSMGWDSSYNEQFF.

The chain has TRBV19 and TRBJ1-5; D is unclear. There are 15 residues in the CDR3. Trimming stripped 1 base from V and 6 bases from J, with 13 bases between. The germline gives CDR1 LNHDA, CDR2 SQIVND (reference sequence). The CDR3 protein is CASSIAHGVGQPQHF. CDR3 DNA sequence: TGTGCCAGTAGTATAGCCCACGGGGTGGGTCAGCCCCAGCATTTT.

This clonotype was seen repeatedly, ten times or more. The chain has TRBV28 and TRBJ1-1; TRBD1 might be the D (6 bases). The germline V and J ends were trimmed by 4 bases and 1 base, with 16 bases remaining between them. The germline V gene has CDR1 MDHEN and CDR2 SYDVKM. The CDR3 extends over 16 amino acids. In nucleotides, the CDR3 is TGTGCCAGCAGTTCCATTGGGGGGGCGAAGAACACTGAAGCTTTCTTT. This encodes CASSSIGGAKNTEAFF.

There are many counts of this clonotype. The J gene is TRBJ2-3, the V gene TRBV2, with 13 bases matching TRBD2. Germline-derived CDR1 and CDR2 are SNHLY and FYNNEI. The CDR3 extends over 15 amino acids. V was clipped by 7 bases and J by 5 bases; unmatched bases: 6. The CDR3 DNA is TGTGCCAGCAATAGACTAGCGGGAGGTGTAGATACGCAGTATTTT. Amino acid sequence: CASNRLAGGVDTQYF.

This clonotype occurred a few times. The gene calls are TRBV7-2 and TRBJ2-7; D might be TRBD1 (6 bases). The ends were cut back, 5 bases at V and 1 base at J, with 21 bases in the middle. The length of the CDR3 is 17 residues. In germline, CDR1 is SGHTA, CDR2 FQGNSA. The chain's CDR3 is CASSVPGHLSPSYEQYF. The CDR3 coding sequence is TGTGCCAGCAGCGTACCGGGACACCTCTCCCCTTCCTACGAGCAGTACTTC.

About this clonotype: A much larger clone sits a single nucleotide away, making a read error possible. The chain combines TRBV30 with TRBJ2-1; possible D gene TRBD1, 5 bases. The CDR3 totals 11 residues. Germline V lookup: CDR1 GTSNPN, CDR2 SVGIG (reference sequence). For the CDR3, the DNA is TGTGCCTGGGGGGCCAGCAATGATCAGTTCTTC. Residues: CAWGASNDQFF.

This clonotype was counted many times. V gene TRBV27 combines with J gene TRBJ2-5, with D perhaps TRBD2 (6 bases). Germline CDR1 and CDR2: MNHEY and SMNVEV (reference sequence). The CDR3 contains 16 residues. Trimming shortened V by 4 bases and J by 1 base, and 16 bases separated the two germline ends. The CDR3 DNA reads as TGTGCCAGCAGTTGGGCTAGCGAAGGAGTCCAAGAGACCCAGTACTTC. Translated, it gives CASSWASEGVQETQYF.

Ten or more counts support this clonotype. This rearrangement joins TRBV9 to TRBJ1-1; a weak D match, TRBD1 (5 bases). Trimming left V 3 bases short and J 0 bases short, with 9 bases between. The CDR3 is made up of 14 amino acids. Germline assignment: CDR1 SGDLS and CDR2 YYNGEE. The CDR3 loop is CASSAGRMNTEAFF. Here the CDR3 DNA reads TGTGCCAGCAGCGCAGGGAGAATGAACACTGAAGCTTTCTTT.

This chain links TRBV12-5 with TRBJ2-5; no firm D call. There are 12 residues in the CDR3. Trimming took 6 bases from V and 9 from J, leaving 14 bases between them. Germline V lookup: CDR1 LGHNT, CDR2 FRNRAP. CDR3: CASGAENGAQYF. The CDR3 region has the DNA TGTGCTAGTGGAGCCGAAAATGGGGCCCAGTACTTC.

A word on this clonotype: A far larger clone differs by one base, so this is likely a read error. This chain uses TRBV10-3 with TRBJ2-3; D is unresolved. V was pared by 3 bases and J by 3 bases, with 7 bases between. Germline CDR1 ENHRY, CDR2 SYGVKD. The CDR3 is made up of 13 amino acids. The CDR3 DNA follows: TGTGCCATCAGTGATCGCCGGACAGATACGCAGTATTTT. This encodes CAISDRRTDTQYF.

This clonotype appeared many times. The chain is built from TRBV6-1 and TRBJ1-5; TRBD1 matches at 9 bases. This CDR3 has 16 amino acids. The ends lost 6 bases at V and 4 bases at J; junction bases unmatched: 10. Germline-derived CDR1 and CDR2 are MNHNS and SASEGT. The CDR3, as DNA: TGTGCCAGCAGACGATCGGGACAGGGACCTAATCAGCCCCAGCATTTT. Protein: CASRRSGQGPNQPQHF.

This clonotype was seen at least ten times. The chain combines TRBV28 with TRBJ2-7; D is perhaps TRBD1 or TRBD2 (6 bases each). CDR3 length: 15 residues. The V end was cut by 1 base, the J end by 0 bases, with 10 bases between. Germline values: CDR1 MDHEN, CDR2 SYDVKM. This CDR3 is CASSLFRGPSYEQYF. Written as DNA, the CDR3 is TGTGCCAGCAGTTTATTCCGGGGGCCCTCCTACGAGCAGTACTTC.

This clonotype was counted ten times or more. The CDR3 DNA follows: TGTGCCAGCAGCTTCGGACTAGCTGGCACCGGGGAGCTGTTTTTT. Translating it yields CASSFGLAGTGELFF. The chain couples TRBV11-2 to TRBJ2-2; 8 nucleotides line up with TRBD2. V lost 3 bases and J lost 4; bases outside the gene matches: 4. Germline V gene sequence: CDR1 SGHAT, CDR2 FQNNGV. The CDR3 loop spans 15 amino acids.

This clonotype occurred many times. The gene calls are TRBV14 and TRBJ2-7; the match to TRBD1 covers 8 bases. Germline V gene sequence: CDR1 SGHDN, CDR2 FVKESK. V shed 1 base and J 7 bases; nucleotides not matched to a gene: 6. The CDR3 covers 14 residues. The DNA of the CDR3 is TGTGCCAGCAGCCAAGGGACAGGGTGGCGGGAGCAGTACTTC. This gives the protein CASSQGTGWREQYF. Complete variable domain (other parts from reference TRBV14 and TRBJ2-7): EAGVTQFPSHSVIEKGQTVTLRCDPISGHDNLYWYRRVMGKEIKFLLHFVKESKQDESGMPNNRFLAERTGGTYSTLKVQPAELEDSGVYFCASSQGTGWREQYFGPGTRLTVT.

This clonotype was seen many times. V and J are TRBV12-3 or TRBV12-4 and TRBJ1-6; D is possibly TRBD1 (6 bases). Between the trimmed V and J ends, which lost 4 bases and 7 bases, there was a span of 11 bases. The CDR3 is 14 amino acids. DNA of the CDR3: TGTGCCAGCAGTTACACAGGGAAGAATTCACCCCTCCACTTT. Protein sequence: CASSYTGKNSPLHF.

This clonotype was found a few times. V is TRBV10-3 and J is TRBJ2-2, with TRBD2 identical over 9 bases. CDR3 length: 22 amino acids. V shed 0 bases, J shed 4 bases, and the junction held 21 bases outside the gene matches. Germline CDR1 and CDR2: ENHRY and SYGVKD. This CDR3 is CAISESFYRVRAETSGTGELFF. Here the CDR3 DNA reads TGTGCCATCAGTGAGTCGTTTTATCGGGTCAGGGCTGAGACTAGCGGCACCGGGGAGCTGTTTTTT.

This clonotype occurred many times. V is TRBV2 and J is TRBJ2-7; weak D call: TRBD1 (5 bases). Germline values: CDR1 SNHLY, CDR2 FYNNEI. Trimming removed 6 bases from V and 9 bases from J, with 21 bases in between. The CDR3 runs to 14 residues. CDR3 nucleotide sequence: TGTGCCAGCAGAGACTCCCACAGGTTCTTCGTGCAGTACTTC. Its protein product is CASRDSHRFFVQYF.

This clonotype has more than one count but fewer than ten. This chain links TRBV20-1 with TRBJ2-3; D gene uncertain. The CDR3 extends over 13 amino acids. CDR1 DFQATT and CDR2 SNEGSKA come from the germline V gene (reference sequence). With 5 bases removed from V and 0 bases from J, the gap between germline ends came to 9 bases. This CDR3 reads CSAGLTSTDTQYF. The CDR3 DNA reads as TGCAGTGCTGGCCTAACAAGCACAGATACGCAGTATTTT.

About this clonotype: This may come from a read error, since a much larger clone is one base off. This rearrangement joins TRBV5-5 to TRBJ1-4; D is uncertain. The germline V gene encodes CDR1 SGHKS and CDR2 YYEKEE (reference sequence). The CDR3 is 17 amino acids. The CDR3 sequence is CASSWTPLGSTNENLFF. CDR3 sequence (DNA): TGTGCCAGCAGCTGGACCCCGCTCGGCTCAACTAATGAAAACCTGTTTTTT.

This clonotype was found a few times. The V gene is TRBV5-6, the J gene TRBJ2-7; TRBD1 matches at 8 bases. The CDR3 contains 15 residues. Losses at the gene ends were 4 bases for V and 0 bases for J; bases not matched to a gene: 6. Looked up from germline, CDR1 is SGHDT and CDR2 is YYEEEE. CDR3 nucleotide sequence: TGTGCCAGCAGCCCACTGGACAGGGTCTCCTACGAGCAGTACTTC. It codes for CASSPLDRVSYEQYF.

The J gene is TRBJ2-3, the V gene TRBV20-1; maybe TRBD2 (6 bases). CDR3 length: 14 amino acids. Germline loops: CDR1 DFQATT, CDR2 SNEGSKA (reference sequence). Deletions cut 0 bases from V and 6 bases from J, with 13 bases between. The CDR3 DNA is TGCAGTGCTAGAGATGTGACTAGAGGGGATACGCAGTATTTT. Encoded protein: CSARDVTRGDTQYF.

This clonotype was observed many times. This chain connects TRBV5-1 to TRBJ1-1; D is uncertain. Germline V gene sequence: CDR1 SGHRS, CDR2 YFSETQ. This CDR3 is built from 16 residues. Trimming shortened V by 0 bases and J by 0 bases, and 12 bases separated the two germline ends. CDR3 nucleotides: TGCGCCAGCAGCTTGGCGTCAGGAGTTATGAACACTGAAGCTTTCTTT. Translated, it gives CASSLASGVMNTEAFF.

This clonotype was seen many times. V gene TRBV6-1 combines with J gene TRBJ1-3; no definite D call. Per germline, CDR1 MNHNS and CDR2 SASEGT. The V and J ends lost 7 bases and 0 bases respectively, with 13 bases between them. CDR3 length: 15 amino acids. The CDR3 spells CASKGYSNSGNTIYF. The CDR3, as DNA: TGTGCCAGCAAAGGGTACTCCAACTCTGGAAACACCATATATTTT.

This clonotype has a count of ten or more. The V and J genes are TRBV24-1 and TRBJ2-2; TRBD1 is a possible D gene (5 bases). Trimming left V 2 bases short and J 0 bases short, with 9 bases between. This CDR3 region has 16 residues. In germline, CDR1 is KGHDR, CDR2 SFDVKD. The CDR3 sequence: CATSDSTGSNTGELFF. In DNA, the CDR3 is TGTGCCACCAGTGATTCCACAGGATCGAACACCGGGGAGCTGTTTTTT.